These 20 T cell receptor beta chains were all obtained from the same sample, sequenced in a study of blood T cell repertoires in COVID-19. TCRdb's table, derived via immunoSEQ multiplex PCR, lists solely in-frame clones and lacks some. The top ten clones hold roughly 12% of a sample with around 82,000 clones, around 89% of them seen once. Sequenced sample: peripheral blood. These receptors were obtained from a man between 65 and 80 years old with active or convalescent COVID-19.

The chain has TRBV19 and TRBJ2-5; 8 bases match TRBD1. CDR3 length equals 16 residues. The V gene end was trimmed by 6 bases and the J gene end by 2 bases; junction bases not matched to a gene: 11. Looked up from germline, CDR1 is LNHDA and CDR2 is SQIVND (reference sequence). For the CDR3, the DNA is TGTGCCAGTAGCCGCGGACAGGGAAAAAAACAAGAGACCCAGTACTTC. The encoded protein is CASSRGQGKKQETQYF.

The V gene is TRBV18, the J gene TRBJ1-1, with TRBD1 matching over 7 bases. The trim removed 4 bases at V and 2 bases at J, leaving 7 bases unmatched. Looked up from germline, CDR1 is KGHSH and CDR2 is LQKENI. The CDR3 loop spans 15 amino acids. CDR3 protein: CASSRLQGTNTEAFF. The CDR3 bases are TGTGCCAGCTCACGTCTACAGGGGACCAACACTGAAGCTTTCTTT.

The chain carries TRBV29-1 and TRBJ2-1; TRBD1 is a possible D gene (5 bases). CDR1 is SQVTM and CDR2 is ANQGSEA in the germline V gene. This CDR3 is 11 amino acids long. Trimming removed 6 bases at V and 4 bases at J, with 7 bases between. The CDR3 sequence is CSVTEYNEQFF. The CDR3 DNA reads as TGCAGCGTGACAGAGTACAATGAGCAGTTCTTC.

The V call is TRBV9, the J call TRBJ2-3; possible D gene TRBD1, 6 bases. The germline V gene has CDR1 SGDLS and CDR2 YYNGEE. This CDR3 contains 16 residues. The ends were cut back, 3 bases at V and 2 bases at J, with 16 bases in the middle. CDR3 sequence reads: CASSATGQPVTDTQYF. The CDR3 bases are TGTGCCAGCAGCGCAACTGGACAGCCAGTCACAGATACGCAGTATTTT.

This chain's CDR3 is CASSLSGTTNEKLFF. The CDR3 DNA reads as TGCGCCAGCAGCTTGAGCGGTACGACTAATGAAAAACTGTTTTTT. V and J are TRBV5-1 and TRBJ1-4; no firm D call. Per the germline V gene, CDR1 is SGHRS and CDR2 is YFSETQ. The V end was cut by 1 base, the J end by 2 bases, with 9 bases between. This CDR3 is 15 amino acids long.

The sample holds a few counts of this clone. The chain joins TRBV5-6 to TRBJ1-5; 7 positions agree with TRBD1. The germline CDR1 and CDR2 sequences are SGHDT and YYEEEE. CDR3 size: 16 residues. V dropped 0 bases and J dropped 7; count of bases not matched to a gene: 10. DNA for the CDR3: TGTGCCAGCAGCTTGGGGGGGAAGACAGGGATCCAGCCCCAGCATTTT. This encodes CASSLGGKTGIQPQHF.

The chain is built from TRBV6-5 and TRBJ2-3, with D possibly matching TRBD1 (5 bases). The V gene's germline CDR1 is MNHEY and CDR2 SVGAGI. V was pared by 6 bases and J by 1 base, with 11 bases between. The CDR3 consists of 14 residues. CDR3 in DNA: TGTGCCAGCAGGCATCCGACAGGCACAGATACGCAGTATTTT. Translating gives CASRHPTGTDTQYF.

This chain joins TRBV29-1 and TRBJ1-5, with D unresolved. Germline V gives CDR1 SQVTM, CDR2 ANQGSEA. The CDR3 covers 12 residues. V was cut by 4 bases and J by 5 bases, with 9 bases left in between. The CDR3 nucleotides read TGCAGCGTTGGGTCCGGTTATCAGCCCCAGCATTTT. It is translated as CSVGSGYQPQHF.

V gene TRBV6-6 combines with J gene TRBJ2-1; TRBD2 aligns across 9 bases. Germline V lookup: CDR1 MNHNY, CDR2 SVGAGI (reference sequence). The J segment lost 6 bases and the V segment lost 5 bases, leaving 8 bases of the junction unmatched. This CDR3 contains 15 residues. The CDR3 bases are TGTGCCAGCAGTCCCGGGACTAGCAAGCCCAATGAGCAGTTCTTC. Translating gives CASSPGTSKPNEQFF.

V gene TRBV5-3 combines with J gene TRBJ1-2; D is unresolved. TRBV5-3 is treated as an ORF (open reading frame) with a function not yet certain. Trimming stripped 4 bases from V and 4 bases from J, with 23 bases between. The CDR3 loop spans 17 amino acids. CDR3: CARSPTPPGFMVYGYTF. For the CDR3, the DNA is TGTGCCAGAAGCCCTACTCCCCCCGGGTTCATGGTCTATGGCTACACCTTC.

This chain connects TRBV5-4 to TRBJ2-5, with 9 bases lining up with TRBD1. This CDR3 has 15 residues. Germline CDR1 reads SGHNT; CDR2 reads YYREEE (reference sequence). With V trimmed by 4 bases and J by 2 bases, 6 bases remained unmatched. CDR3 DNA: TGTGCCAGCAGCCTAACCGGGACAGGGCAAGAGACCCAGTACTTC. This codes for CASSLTGTGQETQYF.

The chain links TRBV2 to TRBJ1-5; no clear D gene. Per germline, CDR1 SNHLY and CDR2 FYNNEI. The CDR3 consists of 12 residues. Trimming removed 6 bases from V and 5 bases from J, with 8 bases in between. The CDR3 nucleotides are TGTGCCAGCAGGGCCAACGATCAGCCCCAGCATTTT. The encoded protein is CASRANDQPQHF.

The V call is TRBV7-2, the J call TRBJ2-5; 9 bases are shared with TRBD2. The CDR3 is 14 residues long. Germline lookup yields CDR1 SGHTA and CDR2 FQGNSA. The V gene end was trimmed by 5 bases and the J gene end by 5 bases; junction bases not matched to a gene: 6. CDR3 residues: CASSPQRGAETQYF. The CDR3 DNA follows: TGTGCCAGCAGCCCTCAGCGGGGGGCCGAGACCCAGTACTTC.

The chain employs TRBV5-8 and TRBJ2-5, with 7 bases identical to TRBD1. CDR3 length: 18 residues. J gave up 1 base and V 2 bases, and 14 bases lay outside the gene matches. CDR1 is SGHTS, CDR2 YDEGEE, per germline. The CDR3 nucleotides are TGTGCCAGCAGCTTATCGGCGTGGGGCAGGGGGTTCCAAGAGACCCAGTACTTC. Its translation is CASSLSAWGRGFQETQYF.

This chain connects TRBV28 to TRBJ1-1; 10 nucleotides align to TRBD1. Germline loops: CDR1 MDHEN, CDR2 SYDVKM. V gave up 1 base and J gave up 5 bases; unmatched junction bases: 4. This CDR3 comprises 15 residues. CDR3 sequence reads: CASSLSRTGGTEAFF. In DNA, the CDR3 is TGTGCCAGCAGTTTATCGAGGACAGGGGGGACTGAAGCTTTCTTT.

This clone was observed once. This chain joins TRBV10-2 and TRBJ2-7; TRBD1 agrees at 7 bases. CDR1 is WSHSY, CDR2 SAAADI, per germline. V lost 4 bases, J lost 4 bases, and 13 bases stayed unmatched. This CDR3 spans 16 amino acids. This CDR3 reads CASSGTGVFSAYEQYF. CDR3 sequence (DNA): TGCGCCAGCAGTGGGACAGGCGTTTTCTCCGCGTACGAGCAGTACTTC.

The chain combines TRBV6-2 or TRBV6-3 with TRBJ1-2, with TRBD1 matching 8 bases. The germline gives CDR1 MNHEY, CDR2 SVGEGT. The ends lost 2 bases at V and 5 bases at J; junction bases unmatched: 13. The CDR3 covers 17 residues. The CDR3 nucleotides are TGTGCCAGCAGTTACAACGGTCTCAGGGGGCATGAATATGGCTACACCTTC. Amino acids: CASSYNGLRGHEYGYTF.

This chain joins TRBV24-1 and TRBJ1-5, with 10 bases identical to TRBD1. The CDR3 length is 16 residues. Trimming cost V 3 bases and J 1 base; bases outside gene matches: 2. Germline values: CDR1 KGHDR, CDR2 SFDVKD. DNA for the CDR3: TGTGCCACCAGTGATCGGGACAGGGGAAGCAATCAGCCCCAGCATTTT. Translation: CATSDRDRGSNQPQHF.

The CDR3 DNA is TGTGCCAGCAGCCGGACAGGGGGCAATCAGCCCCAGCATTTT. Amino acid sequence: CASSRTGGNQPQHF. The rearrangement uses TRBV5-8 and TRBJ1-5; 9 bases fit TRBD1. The CDR3 runs 14 residues. The V gene end was trimmed by 4 bases and the J gene end by 2 bases; junction bases not matched to a gene: 1. Germline CDR1 is SGHTS and CDR2 is YDEGEE. Using reference TRBV5-8 and TRBJ1-5 for the parts outside the CDR3, the full variable domain is EAGVTQSPTHLIKTRGQQATLRCSPISGHTSVYWYQQALGLGLQFLLWYDEGEERNRGNFPPRFSGRQFPNYSSELNVNALELEDSALYLCASSRTGGNQPQHFGDGTRLSIL.

V gene TRBV18 combines with J gene TRBJ2-3; unclear D gene. V was trimmed by 6 bases and J by 5 bases, leaving 9 bases between them. Per the germline V gene, CDR1 is KGHSH and CDR2 is LQKENI. This CDR3 is built from 12 residues. CDR3 DNA sequence: TGTGCCAGCTCCGTGAAACAAGATACGCAGTATTTT. As protein: CASSVKQDTQYF.